This note documents a single TCR beta chain sequence. What it binds is unknown. The data stem from a study of shared clonotypes between healthy human individuals. Study-wide findings and caveats: For naive CD4 cells, roughly 4.8% of clonotypes were shared across four donors.

Each subset's genomic DNA was split evenly across several immunoSEQ plates. Authors' analysis steps: Owing to the provision of junction-only sequences devoid of quality scores by immunoSEQ, filtering differed. The table came from immunoSEQ multiplex PCR; TCRdb's copy has only in-frame clones and leaves some out. V and J calls and clone size are as listed in that table; D and trimming were resolved from the DNA. The sample holds about 1.5 million clones, roughly 98% seen once. There were only Caucasian adults among the donors, and all lived in Nashville, Tennessee. The source is a man aged 30 to 39 in good health. The sample consisted of naive CD4+ T cells sorted from blood. Noted subset: CD45RA+ positively selected.

The CDR3 reads CASSLPGLAVGTDTQYF. The DNA for the CDR3 is TGCGCCAGCAGCTTGCCCGGTCTAGCGGTCGGCACAGATACGCAGTATTTT. V and J are TRBV5-1 and TRBJ2-3; 7 nucleotides align to TRBD2. After removal of 1 base from V and 1 base from J, the junction contained 9 bases not matched to a gene. Germline CDR1 SGHRS, CDR2 YFSETQ. The CDR3 spans 17 residues.